The rows below give T cell receptor beta chains drawn from one sample of a study of shared clonotypes between healthy human individuals. Data came from immunoSEQ multiplex PCR; TCRdb stores just in-frame clones and leaves some out. The sample includes about 380,000 clones, around 96% of them seen just once. The specimen sequenced was memory CD8+ T cells sorted from blood. Every receptor here comes from a man under 40 in good health. Each CDR3 is given with its conserved first and last residue. The order of the fields is J gene, D gene, clone size, V gene, CDR3 DNA, CDR3 protein. A D gene is named only where the DNA matches it firmly. Clone size, where shown, is once, few, many, or a class for clones that have expanded.

j_call: TRBJ2-7; d_call: .; clone_size: once; v_call: TRBV10-3; cdr3_nt: TGTGCCATCAGTGAGTCGACAGGCTCCTACGAGCAGTACTTC; cdr3_aa: CAISESTGSYEQYF
j_call: TRBJ2-3; d_call: .; clone_size: .; v_call: TRBV21-1; cdr3_nt: TGTGCCAGCAGCGAAAGGGAAGGTGAGGACAGGTCCCAATGCCTTGGCCGTACGCAGTATTTT; cdr3_aa: CASSEREGEDRSQCLGRTQYF
j_call: TRBJ2-7; d_call: .; clone_size: .; v_call: TRBV5-4; cdr3_nt: TGTGCCAGCAGCGGGAGCTCCTACGAGCAGTACTTC; cdr3_aa: CASSGSSYEQYF
j_call: TRBJ2-1; d_call: TRBD2; clone_size: .; v_call: TRBV6-1; cdr3_nt: TGTGCCAGCAGTGAATATGGGACTAGCGGGAGGAGGTATGAGCAGTTCTTC; cdr3_aa: CASSEYGTSGRRYEQFF
j_call: TRBJ2-3; d_call: TRBD2; clone_size: .; v_call: TRBV5-1; cdr3_nt: TGCGCCAGCAGCTTATATTCTAGCGGGAGCACAGATACGCAGTATTTT; cdr3_aa: CASSLYSSGSTDTQYF
j_call: TRBJ1-2; d_call: .; clone_size: .; v_call: TRBV20-1; cdr3_nt: TGCAGTGCTAGATTCGGCTATGGCTACACCTTC; cdr3_aa: CSARFGYGYTF
j_call: TRBJ1-6; d_call: TRBD1; clone_size: .; v_call: TRBV5-6; cdr3_nt: TGTGCCAGCAGCTCAGCAGGGGGACTGGGCTCCTATAATTCACCCCTCCACTTT; cdr3_aa: CASSSAGGLGSYNSPLHF
j_call: TRBJ1-1; d_call: .; clone_size: .; v_call: TRBV13; cdr3_nt: TGTGCCAGCACCTCACGGGCTGAAGCTTTCTTT; cdr3_aa: CASTSRAEAFF
j_call: TRBJ1-1; d_call: .; clone_size: .; v_call: TRBV6-5; cdr3_nt: TGTGCCAGCAGTTGGGCCGTGGGCACTGAAGCTTTCTTT; cdr3_aa: CASSWAVGTEAFF
j_call: TRBJ2-3; d_call: .; clone_size: .; v_call: TRBV5-1; cdr3_nt: TGCGCCAGCAGAGGGGGGCTAGTCACAGATACGCAGTATTTT; cdr3_aa: CASRGGLVTDTQYF
j_call: TRBJ1-5; d_call: .; clone_size: .; v_call: TRBV19; cdr3_nt: TGTGCCAGTAGTATTGGTGGAGGTCAGCGAAAGTATAGCAATCAGCCCCAGCATTTT; cdr3_aa: CASSIGGGQRKYSNQPQHF
j_call: TRBJ2-7; d_call: .; clone_size: .; v_call: TRBV20-1; cdr3_nt: TGCAGTGCTACCCTAGCCTACGAGCAGTACTTC; cdr3_aa: CSATLAYEQYF
j_call: TRBJ2-7; d_call: TRBD1; clone_size: .; v_call: TRBV27; cdr3_nt: TGTGCCAGCAGACCTGAGGACAGGGGCTACGAGCAGTACTTC; cdr3_aa: CASRPEDRGYEQYF
j_call: TRBJ1-2; d_call: TRBD1; clone_size: .; v_call: TRBV29-1; cdr3_nt: TGCAGCGTTGATCAGGGGGCTAACTATGGCTACACCTTC; cdr3_aa: CSVDQGANYGYTF
j_call: TRBJ2-3; d_call: .; clone_size: .; v_call: TRBV10-3; cdr3_nt: TGTGCCATCAGTGAGATTGTACACTCTAGCACAGATACGCAGTATTTT; cdr3_aa: CAISEIVHSSTDTQYF
j_call: TRBJ2-3; d_call: TRBD1; clone_size: .; v_call: TRBV10-3; cdr3_nt: TGTGCCATCAGTGAGTCTAGTGGGACAGGGCGCACAGATACGCAGTATTTT; cdr3_aa: CAISESSGTGRTDTQYF
j_call: TRBJ2-7; d_call: .; clone_size: .; v_call: TRBV10-3; cdr3_nt: TGTGCCATCAGTGACGCCGGCTCCTACGAGCAGTACTTC; cdr3_aa: CAISDAGSYEQYF
j_call: TRBJ2-1; d_call: TRBD2; clone_size: .; v_call: TRBV5-1; cdr3_nt: TGCGCCAGCAGCTTGGCCTGGGTGCTTCGCGGGAGAGACTACAATGAGCAGTTCTTC; cdr3_aa: CASSLAWVLRGRDYNEQFF
j_call: TRBJ2-1; d_call: .; clone_size: .; v_call: TRBV11-2; cdr3_nt: TGTGCCAGCAGCTTATTTGGCGGGCAGCAGTTCTTC; cdr3_aa: CASSLFGGQQFF
j_call: TRBJ2-1; d_call: .; clone_size: .; v_call: TRBV7-6; cdr3_nt: TGTGCCAGCAGCCCCCGAGGGGAGAGCTACAATGAGCAGTTCTTC; cdr3_aa: CASSPRGESYNEQFF
j_call: TRBJ1-2; d_call: .; clone_size: .; v_call: TRBV4-1; cdr3_nt: TGCGCCAGCAGCCAATCAGGCTATGGCTACACCTTC; cdr3_aa: CASSQSGYGYTF
j_call: TRBJ2-3; d_call: .; clone_size: .; v_call: TRBV15; cdr3_nt: TGTGCCACCAGCAAGGGTTTTACTACAGATACGCAGTATTTT; cdr3_aa: CATSKGFTTDTQYF
j_call: TRBJ2-3; d_call: .; clone_size: .; v_call: TRBV30; cdr3_nt: TGTGCCTTGACTGGCCCAGGCACAGATACGCAGTATTTT; cdr3_aa: CALTGPGTDTQYF
j_call: TRBJ1-2; d_call: .; clone_size: few; v_call: TRBV19; cdr3_nt: TGTGCCAGTAGTCTTACACGACGGGCAAACTATGGCTACACCTTC; cdr3_aa: CASSLTRRANYGYTF
j_call: TRBJ2-1; d_call: TRBD2; clone_size: .; v_call: TRBV10-2; cdr3_nt: TGCGCCAGCAGGGGGGGGACTAGCGGCTCCAATGAGCAGTTCTTC; cdr3_aa: CASRGGTSGSNEQFF
j_call: TRBJ1-1; d_call: .; clone_size: .; v_call: TRBV28; cdr3_nt: TGTGCCAGCACCAGGTCAAGGGGGACTTTGAACACTGAAGCTTTCTTT; cdr3_aa: CASTRSRGTLNTEAFF
j_call: TRBJ2-7; d_call: TRBD1; clone_size: .; v_call: TRBV7-9; cdr3_nt: TGTGCCAGCAGCTTGGCCGGGACAGTCTACTCCTACGAGCAGTACTTC; cdr3_aa: CASSLAGTVYSYEQYF
j_call: TRBJ2-7; d_call: .; clone_size: .; v_call: TRBV28; cdr3_nt: TGTGCCAGCACCCGGACAGCACTAACCTACGAGCAGTACTTC; cdr3_aa: CASTRTALTYEQYF
j_call: TRBJ1-2; d_call: TRBD1; clone_size: .; v_call: TRBV6-5; cdr3_nt: TGTGCCAGCAGTTACTCATACAGGGGGCGCGCTGGCTACACCTTC; cdr3_aa: CASSYSYRGRAGYTF
j_call: TRBJ2-2; d_call: .; clone_size: .; v_call: TRBV7-9; cdr3_nt: TGTGCCAGCAGCTTAGTTGCAGCACTTGCCACCGGGGAGCTGTTTTTT; cdr3_aa: CASSLVAALATGELFF
j_call: TRBJ1-1; d_call: .; clone_size: .; v_call: TRBV29-1; cdr3_nt: TGCAGCGTTGGGGGGGCCCAGGGTGACACTGAAGCTTTCTTT; cdr3_aa: CSVGGAQGDTEAFF
j_call: TRBJ2-1; d_call: .; clone_size: .; v_call: TRBV7-3; cdr3_nt: TGTGCCAGCAGCCCGGCTAGTCTGGCCTACAATGAGCAGTTCTTC; cdr3_aa: CASSPASLAYNEQFF
j_call: TRBJ2-3; d_call: .; clone_size: .; v_call: TRBV28; cdr3_nt: TGTGCCAGCCAGCAGGGAGAAATGACAGATACGCAGTATTTT; cdr3_aa: CASQQGEMTDTQYF
j_call: TRBJ2-1; d_call: TRBD2; clone_size: .; v_call: TRBV10-3; cdr3_nt: TGTGCCATCCAACCTACTAGCGGGACCTCCAATGAGCAGTTCTTC; cdr3_aa: CAIQPTSGTSNEQFF
j_call: TRBJ2-4; d_call: TRBD1; clone_size: .; v_call: TRBV4-1; cdr3_nt: TGCGCCAGCAGCCAACTAGGGACAGCCGGCGGCATTCAGTACTTC; cdr3_aa: CASSQLGTAGGIQYF
j_call: TRBJ1-2; d_call: .; clone_size: .; v_call: TRBV2; cdr3_nt: TGTGCCAGCAGTGAAGCGCTTCTCACGGGAGGCTACACCTTC; cdr3_aa: CASSEALLTGGYTF
j_call: TRBJ2-1; d_call: .; clone_size: once; v_call: TRBV5-1; cdr3_nt: TGCGCCAGCAGCTGGGGAGGAGTCTCCTACAATGAGCAGTTCTTC; cdr3_aa: CASSWGGVSYNEQFF
j_call: TRBJ2-7; d_call: TRBD1; clone_size: .; v_call: TRBV4-1; cdr3_nt: TGCGCCAGCAGCCAAGGACAGGGCGCCTACGAGCAGTACTTC; cdr3_aa: CASSQGQGAYEQYF
j_call: TRBJ1-1; d_call: .; clone_size: .; v_call: TRBV20-1; cdr3_nt: TGCAGTGCTAACATGAACACTGAAGCTTTCTTT; cdr3_aa: CSANMNTEAFF
j_call: TRBJ2-7; d_call: .; clone_size: .; v_call: TRBV5-6; cdr3_nt: TGTGCCAGCAGCCTCCAAGGAATTACCTACGAGCAGTACTTC; cdr3_aa: CASSLQGITYEQYF
j_call: TRBJ2-2; d_call: .; clone_size: .; v_call: TRBV7-6; cdr3_nt: TGTGCCAGCAGCCCCGTCGGGGAGACCGGGGAGCTGTTTTTT; cdr3_aa: CASSPVGETGELFF
j_call: TRBJ2-1; d_call: .; clone_size: .; v_call: TRBV30; cdr3_nt: TGTGCCTGGAGCTTAGTGCAGGCCTCTAGCTCCTACAATGAGCAGTTCTTC; cdr3_aa: CAWSLVQASSSYNEQFF
j_call: TRBJ1-2; d_call: .; clone_size: once; v_call: TRBV15; cdr3_nt: TGTGCCACCAGCAGAGATGACAGAAACTATGGCTACACCTTC; cdr3_aa: CATSRDDRNYGYTF
j_call: TRBJ2-7; d_call: .; clone_size: .; v_call: TRBV15; cdr3_nt: TGTGCCACCAGCAGACATCTAGCCCTGAGGAACGAGCAGTACTTC; cdr3_aa: CATSRHLALRNEQYF